The 4 T cell receptor beta chains in this list originate from one sample, sequenced in a study of CD8 T cells in ankylosing spondylitis. TCRdb analysed the 5' RACE reads with MiXCR anew, one entry per CDR3 protein. Among under 300,000 distinct CDR3 sequences listed, over 15% were seen once. Material for sequencing was blood, either unsorted or a sorted T cell fraction (not recorded which). The receptors were gathered from a male donor with ankylosing spondylitis or in good health (not recorded which).

This clonotype was picked up many times. The chain has TRBV5-6 and TRBJ1-1; D is possibly TRBD1 (6 bases). V dropped 4 bases and J dropped 0 bases, with 10 bases sitting between them. CDR1 is SGHDT, CDR2 YYEEEE, per germline. The CDR3 extends over 14 amino acids. CDR3 in amino acids: CASSMDSVNTEAFF. The CDR3 DNA follows: TGTGCCAGCAGCATGGACAGTGTGAACACTGAAGCTTTCTTT.

CDR3 bases: TGTGCCAGCAGCTCGGAGGGACACGGCGAGCAGTACTTC. It encodes CASSSEGHGEQYF. This chain uses TRBV5-4 with TRBJ2-7; D possibly matches TRBD1 or TRBD2 (6 bases each). This CDR3 is built from 13 residues. The V end lost 3 bases, the J end lost 6 bases, and 13 bases lay between the germline ends. Germline V gene data show CDR1 as SGHNT and CDR2 as YYREEE (reference sequence).

This CDR3 is CSVEGNNYEQYF. The CDR3 nucleotides read TGCAGCGTTGAGGGGAACAACTACGAGCAGTACTTC. This chain links TRBV29-1 with TRBJ2-7, with no clear D. V dropped 3 bases and J dropped 3 bases, with 9 bases sitting between them. The CDR3 contains 12 residues. The germline gives CDR1 SQVTM, CDR2 ANQGSEA.

The V and J genes are TRBV5-1 and TRBJ2-2, with 11 positions matching TRBD2. The CDR3 sequence is 15 residues long. Trimming cost V 0 bases and J 6 bases; bases outside gene matches: 1. CDR1 is SGHRS and CDR2 is YFSETQ in the germline V gene. The CDR3 here is CASSLDSGRAGELFF. The CDR3 region has the DNA TGCGCCAGCAGCTTGGATAGCGGGAGGGCCGGGGAGCTGTTTTTT. The entire variable domain, with the rest obtained from reference TRBV5-1 and TRBJ2-2, is as follows: KAGVTQTPRYLIKTRGQQVTLSCSPISGHRSVSWYQQTPGQGLQFLFEYFSETQRNKGNFPGRFSGRQFSNSRSEMNVSTLELGDSALYLCASSLDSGRAGELFFGEGSRLTVL.